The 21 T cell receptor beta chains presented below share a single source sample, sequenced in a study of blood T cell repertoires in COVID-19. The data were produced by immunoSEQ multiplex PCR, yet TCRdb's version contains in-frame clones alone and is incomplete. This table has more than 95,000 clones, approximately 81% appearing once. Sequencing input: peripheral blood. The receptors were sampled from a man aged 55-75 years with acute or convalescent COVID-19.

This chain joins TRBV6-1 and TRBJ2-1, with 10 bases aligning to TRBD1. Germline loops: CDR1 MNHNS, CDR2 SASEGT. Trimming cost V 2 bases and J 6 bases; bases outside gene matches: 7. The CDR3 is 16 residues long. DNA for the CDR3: TGTGCCAGCAGTGAATTTGGGACAGGGGAAATCAATGAGCAGTTCTTC. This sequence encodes CASSEFGTGEINEQFF.

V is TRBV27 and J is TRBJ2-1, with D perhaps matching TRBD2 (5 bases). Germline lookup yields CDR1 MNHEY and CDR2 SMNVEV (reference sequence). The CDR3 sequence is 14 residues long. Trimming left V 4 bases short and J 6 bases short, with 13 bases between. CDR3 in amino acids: CASSSSRLANEQFF. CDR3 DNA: TGTGCCAGCAGTTCGTCGAGGCTAGCCAATGAGCAGTTCTTC.

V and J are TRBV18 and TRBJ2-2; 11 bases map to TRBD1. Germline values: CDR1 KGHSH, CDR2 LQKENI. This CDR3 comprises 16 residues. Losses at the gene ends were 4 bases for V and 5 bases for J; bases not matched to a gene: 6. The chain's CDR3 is CASSLGQGALTGELFF. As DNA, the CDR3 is TGTGCCAGCTCACTCGGACAGGGGGCGTTAACCGGGGAGCTGTTTTTT.

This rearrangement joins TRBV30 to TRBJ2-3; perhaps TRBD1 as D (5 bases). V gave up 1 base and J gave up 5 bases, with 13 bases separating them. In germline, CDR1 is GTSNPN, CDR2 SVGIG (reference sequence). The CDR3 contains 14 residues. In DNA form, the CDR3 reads TGTGCCTGGAGTGCAGGGATGGTTGGAGATACGCAGTATTTT. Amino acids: CAWSAGMVGDTQYF.

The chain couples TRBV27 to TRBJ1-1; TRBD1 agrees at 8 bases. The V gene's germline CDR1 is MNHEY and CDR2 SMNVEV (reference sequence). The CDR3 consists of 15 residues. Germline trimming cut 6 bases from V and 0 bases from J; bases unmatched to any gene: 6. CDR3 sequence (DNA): TGTGCCAGCAGAGGGACAGGTGGGATGAACACTGAAGCTTTCTTT. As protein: CASRGTGGMNTEAFF.

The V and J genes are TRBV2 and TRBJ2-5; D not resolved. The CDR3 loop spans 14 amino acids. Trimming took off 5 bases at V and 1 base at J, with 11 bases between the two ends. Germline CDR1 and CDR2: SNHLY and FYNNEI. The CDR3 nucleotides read TGTGCCAGCAGTAGAAACGGTGTCCAAGAGACCCAGTACTTC. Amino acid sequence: CASSRNGVQETQYF.

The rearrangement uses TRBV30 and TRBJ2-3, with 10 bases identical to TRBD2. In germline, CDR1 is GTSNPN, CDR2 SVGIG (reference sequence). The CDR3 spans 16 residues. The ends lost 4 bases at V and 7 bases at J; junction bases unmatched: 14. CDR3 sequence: CAWTTRSGGAQNTQYF. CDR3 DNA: TGTGCCTGGACAACCAGAAGCGGGGGGGCACAGAATACGCAGTATTTT.

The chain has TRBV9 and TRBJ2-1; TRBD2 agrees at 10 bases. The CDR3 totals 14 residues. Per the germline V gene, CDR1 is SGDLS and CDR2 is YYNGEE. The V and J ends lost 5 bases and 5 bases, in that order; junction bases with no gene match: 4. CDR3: CASSELAGHNEQFF. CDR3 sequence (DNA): TGTGCCAGCAGTGAACTAGCGGGGCACAATGAGCAGTTCTTC.

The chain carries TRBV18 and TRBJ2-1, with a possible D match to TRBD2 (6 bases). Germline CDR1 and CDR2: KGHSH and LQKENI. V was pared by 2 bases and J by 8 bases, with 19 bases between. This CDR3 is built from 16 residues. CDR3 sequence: CASSPRAGWRPDEQFF. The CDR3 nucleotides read TGTGCCAGCTCACCAAGGGCGGGATGGAGACCAGATGAGCAGTTCTTC.

The CDR3 sequence: CASSQDIGGTDTQYF. CDR3 nucleotides: TGCGCCAGCAGCCAAGATATCGGGGGGACAGATACGCAGTATTTT. The chain is built from TRBV4-1 and TRBJ2-3; TRBD2 agrees at 7 bases. The CDR3 sequence is 15 residues long. Germline trimming cut 0 bases from V and 3 bases from J; bases unmatched to any gene: 3. The V gene's germline CDR1 is MGHRA and CDR2 YSYEKL.

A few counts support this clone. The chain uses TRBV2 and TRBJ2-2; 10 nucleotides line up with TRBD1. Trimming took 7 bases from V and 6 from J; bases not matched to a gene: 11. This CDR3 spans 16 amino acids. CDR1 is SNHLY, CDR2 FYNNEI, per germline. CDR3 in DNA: TGTGCCAGCACTAACCGGGACAGGGGAGGGTCCGGGGAGCTGTTTTTT. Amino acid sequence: CASTNRDRGGSGELFF.

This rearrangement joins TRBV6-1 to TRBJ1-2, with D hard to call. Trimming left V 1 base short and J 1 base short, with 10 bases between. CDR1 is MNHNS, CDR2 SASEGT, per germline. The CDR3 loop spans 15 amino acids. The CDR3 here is CASSEGGRGNYGYTF. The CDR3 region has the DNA TGTGCCAGCAGTGAAGGAGGTCGGGGTAACTATGGCTACACCTTC.

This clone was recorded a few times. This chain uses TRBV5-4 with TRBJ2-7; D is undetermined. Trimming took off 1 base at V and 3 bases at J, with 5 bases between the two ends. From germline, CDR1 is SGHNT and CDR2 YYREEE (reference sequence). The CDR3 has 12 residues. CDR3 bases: TGTGCCAGCAGCTTGCCGGGCTACGAGCAGTACTTC. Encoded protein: CASSLPGYEQYF.

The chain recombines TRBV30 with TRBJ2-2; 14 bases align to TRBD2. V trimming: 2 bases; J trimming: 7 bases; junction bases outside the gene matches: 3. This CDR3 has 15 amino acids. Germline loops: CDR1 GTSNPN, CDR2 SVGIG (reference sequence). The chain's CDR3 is CAWSLTSGRVGELFF. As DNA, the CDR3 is TGTGCCTGGAGTCTGACTAGCGGGAGGGTCGGGGAGCTGTTTTTT.

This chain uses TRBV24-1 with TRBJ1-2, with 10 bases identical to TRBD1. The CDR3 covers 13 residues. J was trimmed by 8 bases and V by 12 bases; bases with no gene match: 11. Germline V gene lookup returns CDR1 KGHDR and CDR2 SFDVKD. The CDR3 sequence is CAASGTGVEGYTF. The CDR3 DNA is TGTGCCGCCTCCGGGACAGGGGTCGAGGGCTACACCTTC.

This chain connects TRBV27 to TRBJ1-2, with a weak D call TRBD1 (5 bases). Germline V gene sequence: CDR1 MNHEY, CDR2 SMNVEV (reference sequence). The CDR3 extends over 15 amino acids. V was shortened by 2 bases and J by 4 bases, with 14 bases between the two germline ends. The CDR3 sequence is CASSLRAGLSYGYTF. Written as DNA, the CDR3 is TGTGCCAGCAGTTTACGTGCAGGGCTCTCCTATGGCTACACCTTC.

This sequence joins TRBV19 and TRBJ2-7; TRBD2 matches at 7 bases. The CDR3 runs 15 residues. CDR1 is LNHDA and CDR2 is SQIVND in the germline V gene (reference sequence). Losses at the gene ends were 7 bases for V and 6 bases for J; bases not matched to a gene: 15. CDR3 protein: CASIISAGDQGEQYF. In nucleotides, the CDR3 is TGTGCCAGTATTATTTCGGCGGGAGATCAGGGCGAGCAGTACTTC. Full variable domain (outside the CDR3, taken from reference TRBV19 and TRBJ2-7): DGGITQSPKYLFRKEGQNVTLSCEQNLNHDAMYWYRQDPGQGLRLIYYSQIVNDFQKGDIAEGYSVSREKKESFPLTVTSAQKNPTAFYLCASIISAGDQGEQYFGPGTRLTVT.

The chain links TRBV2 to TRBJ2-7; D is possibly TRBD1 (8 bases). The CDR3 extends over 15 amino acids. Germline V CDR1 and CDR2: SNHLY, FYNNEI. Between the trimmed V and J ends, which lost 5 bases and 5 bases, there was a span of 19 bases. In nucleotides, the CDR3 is TGTGCCAGCAGTCCAGGGGGCAGGGGGGGTGACGAGCAGTACTTC. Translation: CASSPGGRGGDEQYF.

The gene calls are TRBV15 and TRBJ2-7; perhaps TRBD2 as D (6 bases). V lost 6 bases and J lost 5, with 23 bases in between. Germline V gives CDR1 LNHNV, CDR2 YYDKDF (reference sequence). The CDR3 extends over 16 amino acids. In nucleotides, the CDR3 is TGTGCCACCAGAGGGCGGGACGGGGGAAGAGTCGACGAGCAGTACTTC. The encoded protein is CATRGRDGGRVDEQYF.

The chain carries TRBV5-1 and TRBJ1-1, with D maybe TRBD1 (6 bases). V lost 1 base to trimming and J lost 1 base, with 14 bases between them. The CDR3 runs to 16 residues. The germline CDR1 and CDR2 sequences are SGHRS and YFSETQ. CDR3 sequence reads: CASSLNQGRKNTEAFF. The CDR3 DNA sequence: TGCGCCAGCAGCTTGAATCAGGGGCGGAAGAACACTGAAGCTTTCTTT.

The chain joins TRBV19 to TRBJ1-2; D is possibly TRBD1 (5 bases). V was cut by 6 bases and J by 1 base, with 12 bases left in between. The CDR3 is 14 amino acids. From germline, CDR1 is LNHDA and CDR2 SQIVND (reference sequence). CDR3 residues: CASRRTGVNYGYTF. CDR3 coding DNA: TGTGCCAGTAGAAGGACGGGGGTTAACTATGGCTACACCTTC.